A selection of T cell receptor beta chains follows, all from one sample in a study of T cells in Graves' hyperthyroidism and ophthalmopathy. TCRdb reprocessed the multiplex PCR reads via MiXCR and lists one record per CDR3 protein. The table lists fewer than 650,000 distinct CDR3 sequences, 12% to 15% of them singletons. The sequencing input was blood. The receptor set was obtained from a woman aged 18-29 years with Graves' ophthalmopathy. Each CDR3 is given with its conserved first and last residue. A D gene is named only where the DNA matches it firmly. Some rows mark clone size as missing; the rest say once, few, many or name a class of expanded clone.

TRBJ2-5	many	-	TRBV20-1	CSARVGRRALQETQYF	TGCAGTGCTAGAGTGGGCCGGCGGGCCCTCCAAGAGACCCAGTACTTC
TRBJ2-5	few	-	TRBV3-1	CASSQGASRETQYF	TGTGCCAGCAGCCAAGGAGCGAGTCGGGAGACCCAGTACTTC
TRBJ2-5	-	-	TRBV14	CASSQGLALGETQYF	TGTGCCAGCAGCCAAGGCCTAGCGTTGGGGGAGACCCAGTACTTC
TRBJ2-1	many	-	TRBV7-3	CASSPGRDNEQFF	TGTGCCAGCAGTCCAGGACGGGACAATGAGCAGTTCTTC
TRBJ2-3	-	-	TRBV24-1	CATSDLSEAPTDTQYF	TGTGCCACCAGTGACTTAAGCGAGGCGCCCACAGATACGCAGTATTTT
TRBJ1-5	many	-	TRBV10-3	CAISESLGRGNQPQHF	TGTGCCATCAGTGAGTCGTTGGGGCGCGGTAATCAGCCCCAGCATTTT
TRBJ2-5	many	-	TRBV11-3	CASNDWTAQETQYF	TGTGCCAGCAACGATTGGACCGCACAAGAGACCCAGTACTTC
TRBJ2-7	-	-	TRBV20-1	CSARGGTGNAYEQYF	TGCAGTGCTAGGGGAGGGACAGGCAATGCCTACGAGCAGTACTTC
TRBJ2-7	many	-	TRBV2	CASRNPPQGAEQYF	TGTGCCAGCAGGAATCCCCCCCAGGGTGCCGAGCAGTACTTC
TRBJ2-5	-	-	TRBV7-9	CASKDRGETQYF	TGTGCCAGCAAAGATCGGGGAGAGACCCAGTACTTC
TRBJ2-7	many	-	TRBV7-9	CASSLGPGQQSEQYF	TGTGCCAGCAGCTTAGGCCCCGGGCAGCAAAGCGAGCAGTACTTC